Shown below are 14 T cell receptor beta chains from a single sample sequenced in a study of shared clonotypes between healthy human individuals. Sequencing was performed with immunoSEQ multiplex PCR; in TCRdb, only in-frame clones are kept and a portion is missing. The profile shows 200,000 to 250,000 clones, just over 65% of them singletons. The sequenced sample consisted of memory CD4+ T cells sorted from blood. Subset noted: CD45RA-negative fraction. The receptor source for this set is a man aged 25 to 45 in good health.

V and J are TRBV9 and TRBJ2-3; 8 bases are a match to TRBD2. The CDR3 has 16 residues. J lost 8 bases, V lost 3 bases, and 14 bases had no gene match. Per germline, CDR1 SGDLS and CDR2 YYNGEE. CDR3 DNA: TGTGCCAGCAGCGCCACCCCTACGCGGGGGGCTCGTACGCAGTATTTT. Its protein product is CASSATPTRGARTQYF.

The gene calls are TRBV9 and TRBJ2-4; D is tentatively TRBD1 or TRBD2 (5 bases each). The CDR3 has 16 residues. V gave up 0 bases and J gave up 9 bases, with 19 bases separating them. The V gene's germline CDR1 is SGDLS and CDR2 YYNGEE. The CDR3, as DNA: TGTGCCAGCAGCGTAGGGGACCTTGGAACCGGAGTCATTCAGTACTTC. It translates to CASSVGDLGTGVIQYF.

The chain combines TRBV9 with TRBJ2-2; 10 bases line up with TRBD2. Trimming cost V 4 bases and J 5 bases; bases outside gene matches: 5. The CDR3 has 15 residues. CDR1 and CDR2 (germline): SGDLS, YYNGEE. As DNA, the CDR3 is TGTGCCAGCAGCCCTTTAGCGGGAGGTACCGGGGAGCTGTTTTTT. Protein sequence: CASSPLAGGTGELFF.

J is TRBJ2-5 and V is TRBV27; TRBD1 matches at 9 bases. V gave up 7 bases and J gave up 3 bases; unmatched junction bases: 6. From germline, CDR1 is MNHEY and CDR2 SMNVEV (reference sequence). This CDR3 region has 14 residues. CDR3 nucleotides: TGTGCCAGCAAAGATCGGGACAGGGAAGAGACCCAGTACTTC. Protein sequence: CASKDRDREETQYF.

V usage is TRBV7-8 and J usage is TRBJ1-5; D ambiguous. Trimming removed 3 bases from V and 3 bases from J, with 6 bases in between. The CDR3 has 13 amino acids. Per germline, CDR1 SGHVS and CDR2 FQNEAQ. CDR3: CASSFNANQPQHF. In DNA form, the CDR3 reads TGTGCCAGCAGCTTTAATGCCAATCAGCCCCAGCATTTT.

The chain joins TRBV7-4 to TRBJ2-7; D not certain. V lost 5 bases, J lost 2 bases, and 7 bases lay in between. Per the germline V gene, CDR1 is SGHVT and CDR2 is SQSDAQ. This CDR3 comprises 12 residues. As DNA, the CDR3 is TGTGCCAGCAGCCCCAACACCTACGAGCAGTACTTC. As protein: CASSPNTYEQYF.

V and J are TRBV6-6 and TRBJ2-7, with 7 bases identical to TRBD2. CDR1 and CDR2 from the germline V gene are MNHNY and SVGAGI (reference sequence). V shed 4 bases and J 2 bases; nucleotides not matched to a gene: 5. The CDR3 is 14 amino acids. The CDR3 coding sequence is TGTGCCAGCAGTTCTCCTAGCGGCGCCTACGAGCAGTACTTC. Translated: CASSSPSGAYEQYF.

This clone was seen more than once but under ten times. This CDR3 is CATGRGSSYNEQFF. The DNA of the CDR3 is TGCGCCACCGGGAGAGGGTCCTCCTACAATGAGCAGTTCTTC. V gene TRBV10-2 combines with J gene TRBJ2-1; a weak D match, TRBD2 (6 bases). CDR1 and CDR2 (germline): WSHSY, SAAADI. The CDR3 has 14 amino acids. With 10 bases removed from V and 0 bases from J, the gap between germline ends came to 13 bases.

The sample holds one count of this clone. The chain links TRBV28 to TRBJ1-2, with D maybe TRBD1 (6 bases). Germline loops: CDR1 MDHEN, CDR2 SYDVKM. The CDR3 consists of 13 residues. Trimming took 5 bases from V and 3 from J, leaving 10 bases between them. The DNA of the CDR3 is TGTGCCAGCAGTGACGGGGGGCACTATGGCTACACCTTC. Encoded protein: CASSDGGHYGYTF.

This rearrangement joins TRBV5-4 to TRBJ1-2, with 9 bases matching TRBD1. The CDR3 runs 16 residues. CDR1 and CDR2 from the germline V gene are SGHNT and YYREEE (reference sequence). V was pared by 0 bases and J by 4 bases, with 7 bases of the junction left unmatched. CDR3 nucleotides: TGTGCCAGCAGCTTGGCGGGACAGGGATCCGGCTATGGCTACACCTTC. This sequence encodes CASSLAGQGSGYGYTF.

This clone was seen repeatedly, ten times or more. The V call is TRBV19, the J call TRBJ2-1, with a tentative D call TRBD1 (5 bases). CDR1 and CDR2 (germline): LNHDA, SQIVND (reference sequence). This CDR3 has 16 amino acids. The V end lost 10 bases, the J end lost 0 bases, and 19 bases lay between the germline ends. CDR3 DNA sequence: TGTGCCACCAGCCCGACAGCACAATTCTCCTACAATGAGCAGTTCTTC. It codes for CATSPTAQFSYNEQFF.

This chain links TRBV10-2 with TRBJ2-3; 12 bases map to TRBD2. Germline V lookup: CDR1 WSHSY, CDR2 SAAADI. This CDR3 comprises 14 residues. The trim removed 0 bases at V and 15 bases at J, leaving 7 bases unmatched. CDR3 sequence: CASSESRLAGDAYF. The CDR3 nucleotides read TGCGCCAGCAGTGAGTCGAGACTAGCGGGAGATGCCTATTTT.

J is TRBJ1-4 and V is TRBV5-1, with 11 bases matching TRBD1. With V trimmed by 3 bases and J by 0 bases, 4 bases remained unmatched. The CDR3 is 17 amino acids. CDR1 SGHRS and CDR2 YFSETQ come from the germline V gene. CDR3 bases: TGCGCCAGCAGCTGGCGGGGACAGGGGGCAACTAATGAAAAACTGTTTTTT. Its translation is CASSWRGQGATNEKLFF.

The chain couples TRBV18 to TRBJ1-4; no clear D gene. Germline V gene sequence: CDR1 KGHSH, CDR2 LQKENI. The length of the CDR3 is 12 residues. V lost 4 bases and J lost 7, with 7 bases in between. The CDR3 region has the DNA TGTGCCAGCTCACAGGGTGGTGAAAAACTGTTTTTT. The encoded protein is CASSQGGEKLFF. Full variable domain (rest looked up from reference TRBV18 and TRBJ1-4): NAGVMQNPRHLVRRRGQEARLRCSPMKGHSHVYWYRQLPEEGLKFMVYLQKENIIDESGMPKERFSAEFPKEGPSILRIQQVVRGDSAAYFCASSQGGEKLFFGSGTQLSVL.